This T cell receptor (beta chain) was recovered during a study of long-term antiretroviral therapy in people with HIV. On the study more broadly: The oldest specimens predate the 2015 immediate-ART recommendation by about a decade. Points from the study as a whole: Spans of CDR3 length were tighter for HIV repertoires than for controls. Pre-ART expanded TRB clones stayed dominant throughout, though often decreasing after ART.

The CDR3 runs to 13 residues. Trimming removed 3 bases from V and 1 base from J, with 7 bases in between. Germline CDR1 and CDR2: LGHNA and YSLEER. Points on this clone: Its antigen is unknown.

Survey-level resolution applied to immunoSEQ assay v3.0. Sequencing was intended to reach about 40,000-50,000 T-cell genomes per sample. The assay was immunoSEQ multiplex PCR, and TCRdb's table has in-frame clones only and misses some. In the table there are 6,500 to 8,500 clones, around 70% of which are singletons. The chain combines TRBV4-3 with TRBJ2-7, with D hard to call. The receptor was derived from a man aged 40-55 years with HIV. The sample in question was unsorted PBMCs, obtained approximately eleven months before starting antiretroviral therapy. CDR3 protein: CASSQTISYEQYF. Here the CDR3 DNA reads TGCGCCAGCAGCCAGACGATTTCCTACGAGCAGTACTTC.